What follows are 10 T cell receptor beta chains derived from one specimen sequenced in a study of Ad26.COV2.S vaccination and SARS-CoV-2 variants. The protocol was immunoSEQ multiplex PCR, while the TCRdb copy is restricted to in-frame clones and leaves out a portion. The sample carries hundreds of thousands of clones, roughly nine tenths recorded once. Treatment indicated: around 19 received Ad26.COV2.S at low or high dose, single or two shots; roughly 5 received placebo; per-sample allocation not given. Samples analyzed were those drawn on day 63 after the first vaccine or placebo injection. The sample was peripheral blood, taken in a trial of Ad26.COV2.S vaccine versus placebo. The receptors were sampled from a person aged 18-60 years who received the Ad26.COV2.S COVID-19 vaccine or a placebo.

V and J are TRBV5-4 and TRBJ2-7, with a possible D match to TRBD1 (6 bases). The V gene's germline CDR1 is SGHNT and CDR2 YYREEE (reference sequence). This CDR3 contains 16 residues. Trimming stripped 0 bases from V and 0 bases from J, with 13 bases between. The CDR3: CASSLVMGALSYEQYF. The CDR3 nucleotides are TGTGCCAGCAGCTTGGTTATGGGGGCCCTCTCCTACGAGCAGTACTTC.

V gene TRBV10-3 combines with J gene TRBJ2-1; D may be TRBD2 (5 bases). Trimming took 0 bases from V and 5 from J, leaving 14 bases between them. The CDR3 loop spans 16 amino acids. Germline values: CDR1 ENHRY, CDR2 SYGVKD. DNA of the CDR3: TGTGCCATCAGTGAGTCGAAAACGTCGCGGGACAATGAGCAGTTCTTC. Its protein product is CAISESKTSRDNEQFF.

Note on this clone: One junction end does not reproduce the germline sequence, and a read error may be involved. The chain recombines TRBV9 with TRBJ1-1; perhaps TRBD1 as D (5 bases). Germline CDR1 SGDLS, CDR2 YYNGEE. This CDR3 is 14 amino acids long. The CDR3 region has the DNA TGTGCCAGCAGCGTAGCTAGGGGAAACAGTGAAGCTTTCTTT. Protein: CASSVARGNSEAFF.

This rearrangement joins TRBV5-1 to TRBJ2-5, with D possibly being TRBD1 (6 bases). This CDR3 spans 17 amino acids. The germline V and J ends were trimmed by 3 bases and 1 base, with 19 bases remaining between them. The germline CDR1 and CDR2 sequences are SGHRS and YFSETQ. The CDR3 protein is CASSWGPAGGFQETQYF. Here the CDR3 DNA reads TGCGCCAGCAGCTGGGGGCCGGCGGGTGGATTCCAAGAGACCCAGTACTTC.

The chain uses TRBV6-1 and TRBJ2-1; TRBD2 matches at 8 bases. The CDR3 runs to 16 residues. Germline trimming cut 1 base from V and 12 bases from J; bases unmatched to any gene: 14. Germline V lookup: CDR1 MNHNS, CDR2 SASEGT. The DNA of the CDR3 is TGTGCCAGCAGTGAAGGAGGGGGACTAGTACGGGGAGGGCAGTTCTTC. Encoded protein: CASSEGGGLVRGGQFF.

The rearrangement joins TRBV6-1 to TRBJ1-5, with TRBD1 matching 9 bases. Trimming took 2 bases from V and 4 from J; bases not matched to a gene: 9. The CDR3 contains 17 residues. CDR1 and CDR2 from the germline V gene are MNHNS and SASEGT. DNA for the CDR3: TGTGCCAGCAGTGAAATCCCTGGACAGGGGAGAAATCAGCCCCAGCATTTT. Translated, it gives CASSEIPGQGRNQPQHF.

The J gene is TRBJ2-7, the V gene TRBV19; D is ambiguous. Germline assignment: CDR1 LNHDA and CDR2 SQIVND (reference sequence). This CDR3 region has 14 residues. Trimming took 0 bases from V and 10 from J, leaving 16 bases between them. The CDR3 loop is CASSIDKGTRKQYF. The CDR3 DNA reads as TGTGCCAGTAGTATAGATAAGGGTACAAGGAAACAGTACTTC.

The gene calls are TRBV4-2 and TRBJ2-1; a possible D gene is TRBD1 (5 bases). CDR1 and CDR2 from the germline V gene are LGHNA and YNFKEQ. The CDR3 is made up of 13 amino acids. V dropped 5 bases and J dropped 8 bases, with 13 bases sitting between them. The CDR3 sequence is CASSSPRADEQFF. The CDR3 nucleotides read TGTGCCAGCAGCTCTCCCAGGGCCGATGAGCAGTTCTTC.

The V call is TRBV7-9, the J call TRBJ2-1, with 7 bases matching TRBD2. Looked up from germline, CDR1 is SEHNR and CDR2 is FQNEAQ (reference sequence). The CDR3 has 14 amino acids. The ends lost 5 bases at V and 3 bases at J; junction bases unmatched: 4. DNA of the CDR3: TGTGCCAGCAGCCGGACTAGTTTCTACAATGAGCAGTTCTTC. This sequence encodes CASSRTSFYNEQFF.

V and J are TRBV5-1 and TRBJ2-5; 7 bases align to TRBD2. The junction had 14 bases not matched to a gene; V was cut back by 4 bases and J by 5 bases. The CDR3 is 16 residues long. Germline V gene data show CDR1 as SGHRS and CDR2 as YFSETQ. Written as DNA, the CDR3 is TGCGCCAGCAGCCATAGGAGGCAGGGAGGGTGGGAGACCCAGTACTTC. Its protein is CASSHRRQGGWETQYF.